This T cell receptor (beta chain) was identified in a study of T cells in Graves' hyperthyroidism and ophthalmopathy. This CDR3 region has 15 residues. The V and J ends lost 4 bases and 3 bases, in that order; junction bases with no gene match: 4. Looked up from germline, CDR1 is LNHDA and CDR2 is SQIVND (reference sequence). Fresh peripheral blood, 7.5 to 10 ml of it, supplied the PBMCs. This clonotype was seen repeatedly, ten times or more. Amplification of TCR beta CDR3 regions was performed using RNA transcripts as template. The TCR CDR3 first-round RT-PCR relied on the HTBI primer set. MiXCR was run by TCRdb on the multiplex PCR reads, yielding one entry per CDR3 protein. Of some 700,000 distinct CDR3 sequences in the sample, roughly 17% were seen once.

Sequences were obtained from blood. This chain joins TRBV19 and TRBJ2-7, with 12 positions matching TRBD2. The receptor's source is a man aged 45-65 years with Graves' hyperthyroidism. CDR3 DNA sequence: TGTGCCAGTAGTACGACTAGCGGGAGTTTCTACGAGCAGTACTTC. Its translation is CASSTTSGSFYEQYF. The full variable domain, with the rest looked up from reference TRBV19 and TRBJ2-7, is DGGITQSPKYLFRKEGQNVTLSCEQNLNHDAMYWYRQDPGQGLRLIYYSQIVNDFQKGDIAEGYSVSREKKESFPLTVTSAQKNPTAFYLCASSTTSGSFYEQYFGPGTRLTVT.